Listed below are T cell receptor beta chains from one sample, sequenced in a study of T cells expressing NK-cell markers. For each CDR3 protein, TCRdb gives one entry from its re-call of the 5' RACE reads, without DNA. This table lists under 500,000 distinct CDR3 sequences. The sequenced material came from blood T cells: a sorted CD56 or NKG2C T cell subset, CD4+ or CD8+ T cells, or bulk PBMC T cells (not recorded which). The receptors come from a woman aged 18-70 years in good health. CDR3s include the opening cysteine and the closing phenylalanine or tryptophan. Each record gives: CDR3 protein, J gene, V gene, CDR3 length.

CDR3: CASSPPDPSPHGYTF; J: TRBJ1-2; V: TRBV3-1; length: 15
CDR3: CSAREGNYNEQFF; J: TRBJ2-1; V: TRBV20-1; length: 13
CDR3: CASSQGQSNQPQHF; J: TRBJ1-5; V: TRBV4-1; length: 14
CDR3: CASRRGQRNYNSPLHF; J: TRBJ1-6; V: TRBV28; length: 16
CDR3: CATSPQSRGDTQYF; J: TRBJ2-3; V: TRBV24-1; length: 14
CDR3: CASGPGEGYGYTF; J: TRBJ1-2; V: TRBV2; length: 13
CDR3: CASSPRVDRTGGVSGELFF; J: TRBJ2-2; V: TRBV18; length: 19
CDR3: CASSQSSSNTGELFF; J: TRBJ2-2; V: TRBV2; length: 15
CDR3: CASSVLANNEQFF; J: TRBJ2-1; V: TRBV12-3/TRBV12-4; length: 13
CDR3: CASSSQGSGNTGELFF; J: TRBJ2-2; V: TRBV7-2; length: 16
CDR3: CASSQDDNYGYTF; J: TRBJ1-2; V: TRBV14; length: 13
CDR3: CASSNRGRDNEQFF; J: TRBJ2-1; V: TRBV3-1; length: 14
CDR3: CASSRGAGTGGARSTEAFF; J: TRBJ1-1; V: TRBV4-1; length: 19
CDR3: CASSFLTQRGTQYF; J: TRBJ2-3; V: TRBV12-3/TRBV12-4; length: 14
CDR3: CASSPPGQSSGANVLTF; J: TRBJ2-6; V: TRBV3-1; length: 17
CDR3: CASSLAGGRYEQFF; J: TRBJ2-1; V: TRBV12-3/TRBV12-4; length: 14
CDR3: CASGLGPPGELFF; J: TRBJ2-2; V: TRBV12-5; length: 13
CDR3: CASKGDRAGGYTF; J: TRBJ1-2; V: TRBV7-9; length: 13
CDR3: CASSLLGADTQYF; J: TRBJ2-3; V: TRBV11-2; length: 13
CDR3: CASSQPPTRNEQFF; J: TRBJ2-1; V: TRBV28; length: 14
CDR3: CASSSGAVNTEAFF; J: TRBJ1-1; V: TRBV28; length: 14
CDR3: CASTKASWETQYF; J: TRBJ2-5; V: TRBV12-3/TRBV12-4; length: 13
CDR3: CASNPTAAGYGYTF; J: TRBJ1-2; V: TRBV6-1; length: 14
CDR3: CASSLRTDNTGELFF; J: TRBJ2-2; V: TRBV5-1; length: 15
CDR3: CASSLDRTHVLTF; J: TRBJ2-6; V: TRBV5-6; length: 13
CDR3: CSAFYGDTQYF; J: TRBJ2-3; V: TRBV20-1; length: 11
CDR3: CASSLGRDRGGGYTF; J: TRBJ1-2; V: TRBV7-2; length: 15
CDR3: CASSFYRREETQYF; J: TRBJ2-5; V: TRBV5-4; length: 14
CDR3: CASSRRGGRDGEQFF; J: TRBJ2-1; V: TRBV28; length: 15